Presented here are 32 T cell receptor beta chains from one specimen sequenced in a study of cytomegalovirus exposure and HLA in healthy donors. Use of 60 Vbeta and 13 Jbeta primers characterized the PCR. The assay was immunoSEQ multiplex PCR, and TCRdb's table has in-frame clones only and misses some. The specimen's table records roughly 100,000 clones. Specimen: PBMCs. These receptors were taken from a man in his fifties or sixties in good health and CMV-seropositive.

The rearrangement joins TRBV7-2 to TRBJ2-7, with 7 bases that match TRBD2. The germline CDR1 and CDR2 sequences are SGHTA and FQGNSA. This CDR3 region has 15 residues. The ends lost 7 bases at V and 4 bases at J; junction bases unmatched: 13. CDR3 DNA sequence: TGTGCCAGCACCGAAAGGGGCGGGAGAGGTTACGAGCAGTACTTC. Protein: CASTERGGRGYEQYF.

J is TRBJ1-1 and V is TRBV20-1; 7 bases agree with TRBD1. Per germline, CDR1 DFQATT and CDR2 SNEGSKA (reference sequence). Losses at the gene ends were 6 bases for V and 7 bases for J; bases not matched to a gene: 5. The CDR3 is 11 amino acids. The CDR3 is CSARGQIEAFF. CDR3 sequence (DNA): TGCAGTGCCCGGGGACAGATTGAAGCTTTCTTT.

The gene calls are TRBV9 and TRBJ2-1; 13 positions agree with TRBD2. Germline V lookup: CDR1 SGDLS, CDR2 YYNGEE. CDR3 length equals 16 residues. The V gene end was trimmed by 4 bases and the J gene end by 9 bases; junction bases not matched to a gene: 10. Here the CDR3 reads CASSQRTSGRVTEQFF. The CDR3 bases are TGTGCCAGCAGCCAAAGGACTAGCGGGAGAGTCACTGAGCAGTTCTTC.

J is TRBJ2-1 and V is TRBV29-1, with D maybe TRBD1 (6 bases). The V and J ends lost 0 bases and 0 bases respectively, with 12 bases between them. Per the germline V gene, CDR1 is SQVTM and CDR2 is ANQGSEA. CDR3 size: 16 residues. CDR3 DNA: TGCAGCGTTGAAGACGCGACAGGAAGCTCCTACAATGAGCAGTTCTTC. It codes for CSVEDATGSSYNEQFF.

The chain employs TRBV23-1 and TRBJ2-2; weak D call: TRBD1 (5 bases). TRBV23-1 is labeled an ORF, and its function is uncertain. V was trimmed by 6 bases and J by 2 bases, leaving 25 bases between them. The CDR3 runs to 19 residues. CDR3 protein: CASRSGEQVLYRNTGELFF. The CDR3 nucleotides read TGCGCCAGCAGAAGTGGGGAACAGGTCCTTTACCGAAACACCGGGGAGCTGTTTTTT.

The V gene is TRBV27, the J gene TRBJ2-7; D unclear. The germline gives CDR1 MNHEY, CDR2 SMNVEV (reference sequence). This CDR3 spans 14 amino acids. The V gene lost 2 bases and the J gene lost 0 bases, with 8 bases spanning the gap. CDR3 protein: CASSLTASSYEQYV. CDR3 bases: TGTGCCAGCAGTTTAACAGCTAGCTCCTACGAGCAGTACGTC.

The V gene is TRBV4-2, the J gene TRBJ2-3; D call uncertain. The germline gives CDR1 LGHNA, CDR2 YNFKEQ. The CDR3 is 15 amino acids. Deletions cut 0 bases from V and 1 base from J, with 8 bases between. The CDR3 DNA follows: TGTGCCAGCAGCCAAGAGAGCACCCGCACAGATACGCAGTATTTT. This encodes CASSQESTRTDTQYF.

V gene TRBV4-3 combines with J gene TRBJ1-1, with TRBD1 matching 11 bases. This CDR3 spans 16 amino acids. V dropped 1 base and J dropped 4; count of bases not matched to a gene: 5. CDR1 is LGHNA and CDR2 is YSLEER in the germline V gene. DNA for the CDR3: TGCGCCAGCAGCCAAGGGACAGGGGGCGTTACCACTGAAGCTTTCTTT. It specifies CASSQGTGGVTTEAFF.

The V gene is TRBV4-2, the J gene TRBJ1-1; the match to TRBD1 covers 8 bases. The trim removed 6 bases at V and 0 bases at J, leaving 9 bases unmatched. Germline V CDR1 and CDR2: LGHNA, YNFKEQ. CDR3 length: 16 amino acids. Written as DNA, the CDR3 is TGTGCCAGCAGATTGCAGGGGGCTGGGATGAACACTGAAGCTTTCTTT. This encodes CASRLQGAGMNTEAFF.

The CDR3 nucleotides are TGTGCCATCAGGAAGGCGGGAGGTGACGAGCAGTACTTC. Its translation: CAIRKAGGDEQYF. This chain connects TRBV10-3 to TRBJ2-7; TRBD2 matches 8 bases. CDR3 size: 13 residues. Trimming at V came to 6 bases and at J to 5 bases, leaving 6 bases not matched to a gene. Germline V lookup: CDR1 ENHRY, CDR2 SYGVKD.

The chain is built from TRBV5-1 and TRBJ2-7; the D gene is possibly TRBD2 (5 bases). Germline loops: CDR1 SGHRS, CDR2 YFSETQ. The CDR3 covers 14 residues. The germline V and J ends were trimmed by 2 bases and 2 bases, with 11 bases remaining between them. The CDR3 DNA is TGCGCCAGCAGCTTACCGGGATACCCCTACGAGCAGTACTTC. It encodes CASSLPGYPYEQYF.

The chain joins TRBV7-8 to TRBJ2-7, with 10 nucleotides matching TRBD2. The CDR3 length is 15 residues. V shed 5 bases and J 2 bases; nucleotides not matched to a gene: 6. CDR1 is SGHVS and CDR2 is FQNEAQ in the germline V gene. CDR3 protein: CASSPRTSGPYEQYV. CDR3 in DNA: TGTGCCAGCAGCCCCCGGACTAGCGGACCCTACGAGCAGTACGTC.

This chain links TRBV9 with TRBJ2-1, with 14 bases lining up with TRBD2. The CDR3 has 16 amino acids. V lost 4 bases and J lost 8; bases outside the gene matches: 8. Germline values: CDR1 SGDLS, CDR2 YYNGEE. For the CDR3, the DNA is TGTGCCAGCAGCCCCCGACTAGCGGGAGGGCCCCATGAGCAGTTCTTC. Translated: CASSPRLAGGPHEQFF.

This rearrangement joins TRBV11-3 to TRBJ2-1; D unresolved. V was pared by 5 bases and J by 4 bases, with 3 bases between. CDR3 length equals 11 residues. CDR1 and CDR2 from the germline V gene are SGHNT and YENEEA. The CDR3 sequence is CASSAYNEQFF. The CDR3 region has the DNA TGTGCCAGCAGCGCGTACAATGAGCAGTTCTTC.

J is TRBJ2-1 and V is TRBV30; TRBD2 matches 10 bases. The CDR3 contains 13 residues. The V gene end was trimmed by 8 bases and the J gene end by 0 bases; junction bases not matched to a gene: 1. Germline-derived CDR1 and CDR2 are GTSNPN and SVGIG (reference sequence). The CDR3 is CAASGSSYNEQFF. The CDR3 coding sequence is TGTGCCGCTAGCGGGAGCTCCTACAATGAGCAGTTCTTC.

J is TRBJ1-5 and V is TRBV27, with TRBD1 matching 7 bases. The J segment lost 6 bases and the V segment lost 5 bases, leaving 7 bases of the junction unmatched. Per germline, CDR1 MNHEY and CDR2 SMNVEV (reference sequence). The CDR3 consists of 14 residues. Here the CDR3 DNA reads TGTGCCAGCAGTCGACAGGGTCAGGTTCAGCCCCAGCATTTT. It encodes CASSRQGQVQPQHF.

V and J are TRBV10-2 and TRBJ2-1; TRBD2 aligns across 7 bases. V trimming: 4 bases; J trimming: 8 bases; junction bases outside the gene matches: 11. CDR1 is WSHSY, CDR2 SAAADI, per germline. The CDR3 totals 15 residues. The CDR3, as DNA: TGCGCCAGCAGTGTCCTATCGACTAGCTGGGATGAGCAGTTCTTC. It specifies CASSVLSTSWDEQFF.

V usage is TRBV5-5 and J usage is TRBJ1-1, with D possibly being TRBD1 (6 bases). CDR1 and CDR2 (germline): SGHKS, YYEKEE (reference sequence). V was clipped by 4 bases and J by 4 bases, with 17 bases between them. CDR3 length: 15 amino acids. Written as DNA, the CDR3 is TGTGCCAGCAGCACCTCAGGGGCGAGGGGCACTGAAGCTTTCTTT. Its translation: CASSTSGARGTEAFF.

This chain joins TRBV7-2 and TRBJ1-2; TRBD1 might be the D (5 bases). Per germline, CDR1 SGHTA and CDR2 FQGNSA. CDR3 length: 13 residues. Trimming pared 4 bases from V and 4 bases from J, leaving 10 bases between. This CDR3 reads CASSSNRGYGYTF. The CDR3 DNA follows: TGTGCCAGCAGCTCAAATAGGGGCTATGGCTACACCTTC.

The chain is built from TRBV12-5 and TRBJ1-1, with 8 bases aligning to TRBD1. The CDR3 sequence is 14 residues long. The junction had 8 bases not matched to a gene; V was cut back by 6 bases and J by 5 bases. Germline assignment: CDR1 LGHNT and CDR2 FRNRAP. This CDR3 reads CASGSWTGRTEAFF. The CDR3 DNA follows: TGTGCTAGTGGCTCGTGGACAGGGCGGACTGAAGCTTTCTTT.

This rearrangement joins TRBV9 to TRBJ2-6, with unresolved D. This CDR3 comprises 14 residues. Trimming left V 2 bases short and J 0 bases short, with 3 bases between. Germline lookup yields CDR1 SGDLS and CDR2 YYNGEE. The CDR3 coding sequence is TGTGCCAGCAGCGTCCACTCTGGGGCCAACGTCCTGACTTTC. This codes for CASSVHSGANVLTF.

Points on this clone: One end of the junction does not line up with germline, which may come from a read error. The chain has TRBV5-4 and TRBJ1-1; possible D gene TRBD1, 6 bases. CDR1 and CDR2 from the germline V gene are SGHNT and YYREEE (reference sequence). The CDR3 totals 13 residues. CDR3 DNA: TGTGCCAGCAACTTGGAGGGGGACACTGAAGCTTTCTTT. Amino acids: CASNLEGDTEAFF. The full variable domain, completed using reference TRBV5-4 and TRBJ1-1, is ETGVTQSPTHLIKTRGQQVTLRCSSQSGHNTVSWYQQALGQGPQFIFQYYREEENGRGNFPPRFSGLQFPNYSSELNVNALELDDSALYLCASNLEGDTEAFFGQGTRLTVV.

This chain links TRBV7-3 with TRBJ2-1, with 7 bases that match TRBD2. Germline V gene data show CDR1 as SGHTA and CDR2 as FQGTGA. V shed 0 bases and J 11 bases; nucleotides not matched to a gene: 7. This CDR3 has 14 residues. The CDR3 nucleotides are TGTGCCAGCAGCTTAACGAATCTAGCGGAAAAGCAGTTCTTC. It is translated as CASSLTNLAEKQFF.

The rearrangement uses TRBV19 and TRBJ1-1, with a tentative D call TRBD1 (6 bases). V gave up 4 bases and J gave up 0 bases, with 9 bases separating them. The CDR3 contains 14 residues. The germline V gene encodes CDR1 LNHDA and CDR2 SQIVND (reference sequence). CDR3: CASSTDRLNTEAFF. CDR3 DNA sequence: TGTGCCAGTAGTACGGACAGATTGAACACTGAAGCTTTCTTT.

This rearrangement joins TRBV2 to TRBJ2-7; TRBD2 matches 14 bases. J gave up 6 bases and V 6 bases, and 10 bases lay outside the gene matches. The germline V gene encodes CDR1 SNHLY and CDR2 FYNNEI. The CDR3 is 16 amino acids. CDR3 region: CASRGLAGEVFREQYF. The CDR3 DNA reads TGTGCCAGCAGGGGACTAGCGGGAGAGGTTTTCCGCGAGCAGTACTTC.

The chain has TRBV5-4 and TRBJ1-5; 9 bases are shared with TRBD1. V gave up 3 bases and J gave up 5 bases; unmatched junction bases: 9. Germline V gene data show CDR1 as SGHNT and CDR2 as YYREEE (reference sequence). CDR3 length equals 16 residues. CDR3 region: CASSSGGRTGDQPQHF. CDR3 bases: TGTGCCAGCAGCTCGGGAGGTAGGACAGGGGATCAGCCCCAGCATTTT. The entire variable domain, with the rest obtained from reference TRBV5-4 and TRBJ1-5, is as follows: ETGVTQSPTHLIKTRGQQVTLRCSSQSGHNTVSWYQQALGQGPQFIFQYYREEENGRGNFPPRFSGLQFPNYSSELNVNALELDDSALYLCASSSGGRTGDQPQHFGDGTRLSIL.

V and J are TRBV14 and TRBJ1-2, with 8 positions matching TRBD1. This CDR3 is 16 amino acids long. CDR1 and CDR2 (germline): SGHDN, FVKESK. Losses at the gene ends were 5 bases for V and 6 bases for J; bases not matched to a gene: 14. The CDR3 DNA sequence: TGTGCCAGCAGCGAACTTCTGACAGGGACAGGAGATGGCTACACCTTC. It yields the protein CASSELLTGTGDGYTF.

This rearrangement joins TRBV19 to TRBJ2-7; possible D gene TRBD1, 6 bases. The V gene's germline CDR1 is LNHDA and CDR2 SQIVND (reference sequence). The CDR3 is made up of 16 amino acids. With 3 bases removed from V and 4 bases from J, the gap between germline ends came to 19 bases. DNA of the CDR3: TGTGCCAGTAGTATCTCCACGTTCAGGGGTTTTTACGAGCAGTACTTC. Protein sequence: CASSISTFRGFYEQYF. The complete variable domain, with remaining parts taken from reference TRBV19 and TRBJ2-7, reads DGGITQSPKYLFRKEGQNVTLSCEQNLNHDAMYWYRQDPGQGLRLIYYSQIVNDFQKGDIAEGYSVSREKKESFPLTVTSAQKNPTAFYLCASSISTFRGFYEQYFGPGTRLTVT.

This sequence joins TRBV2 and TRBJ2-2; TRBD2 matches at 7 bases. The CDR3 length is 12 residues. Germline lookup yields CDR1 SNHLY and CDR2 FYNNEI. The V segment lost 7 bases and the J segment 5 bases; nucleotides outside the gene matches: 1. The CDR3 loop reads CASTGGTGELFF. DNA of the CDR3: TGTGCCAGCACCGGGGGGACCGGGGAGCTGTTTTTT. Full variable domain (rest looked up from reference TRBV2 and TRBJ2-2): EPEVTQTPSHQVTQMGQEVILRCVPISNHLYFYWYRQILGQKVEFLVSFYNNEISEKSEIFDDQFSVERPDGSNFTLKIRSTKLEDSAMYFCASTGGTGELFFGEGSRLTVL.

This rearrangement joins TRBV27 to TRBJ2-6, with 9 bases fitting TRBD2. Trimming removed 1 base from V and 4 bases from J; junction bases left unmatched: 8. This CDR3 is built from 18 residues. Germline V gene data show CDR1 as MNHEY and CDR2 as SMNVEV (reference sequence). The CDR3 region has the DNA TGTGCCAGCAGTTTATTCCCTAGCGGGGCTGCCGGGGCCAACGTCCTGACTTTC. It translates to CASSLFPSGAAGANVLTF.

This chain links TRBV7-6 with TRBJ2-4; tentative D call: TRBD2 (5 bases). The V and J ends lost 1 base and 3 bases respectively, with 16 bases between them. This CDR3 spans 17 amino acids. Germline V gene data show CDR1 as SGHVS and CDR2 as FNYEAQ. The CDR3 DNA is TGTGCCAGCAGCTTAGTTCCGGGGTTGGATGTCAAAAACATTCAGTACTTC. Translated, it gives CASSLVPGLDVKNIQYF. Based on the CDR3 plus reference TRBV7-6 and TRBJ2-4, the full variable domain is GAGVSQSPRYKVTKRGQDVALRCDPISGHVSLYWYRQALGQGPEFLTYFNYEAQQDKSGLPNDRFSAERPEGSISTLTIQRTEQRDSAMYRCASSLVPGLDVKNIQYFGAGTRLSVL.

This sequence joins TRBV7-9 and TRBJ2-3, with a tentative D call TRBD1 (6 bases). V was pared by 10 bases and J by 4 bases, with 18 bases between. The CDR3 extends over 14 amino acids. Germline values: CDR1 SEHNR, CDR2 FQNEAQ (reference sequence). The CDR3 loop is CATTGQGGADTQYF. CDR3 sequence (DNA): TGTGCCACCACAGGGCAGGGTGGTGCAGATACGCAGTATTTT.